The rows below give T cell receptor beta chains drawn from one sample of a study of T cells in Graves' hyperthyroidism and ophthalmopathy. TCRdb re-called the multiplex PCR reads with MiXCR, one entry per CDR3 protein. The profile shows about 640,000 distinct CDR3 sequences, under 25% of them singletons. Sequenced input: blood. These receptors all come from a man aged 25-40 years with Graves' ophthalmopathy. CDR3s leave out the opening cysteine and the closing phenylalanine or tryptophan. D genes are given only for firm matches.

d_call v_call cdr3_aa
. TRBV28 ASSQARRWDIRGDEKLL
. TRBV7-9 ASSFTRSQETQY
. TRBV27 ASSSLAGRRYNEQF
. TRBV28 ASSRGHGTTGELF
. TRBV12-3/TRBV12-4 ASGPENEQF
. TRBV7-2 ASRREATGLTDTQY
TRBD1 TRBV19 ASSIGQGVYEQY
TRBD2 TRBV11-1 ASSLRTSLAGDDTQY
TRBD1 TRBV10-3 AISHRGQSTDTQY
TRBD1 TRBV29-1 SVYQGAAYEQY
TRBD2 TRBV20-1 SARGGIDEQY
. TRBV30 AWKQGRDEQF
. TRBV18 ASSPGKVGDGYT
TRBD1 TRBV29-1 SVGRLMDRGKGYT
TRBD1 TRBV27 ASSHPPPDRGTDTQY
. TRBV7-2 ASSLDAGYGEKLF
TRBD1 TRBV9 ASSVIQGGEQF
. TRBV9 ASSSDPRGGDDQPQH
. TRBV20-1 SASSDFSEAF
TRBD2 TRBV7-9 ASSPRTSPNEQF
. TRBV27 ASSSLPVAVGELF
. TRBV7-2 ASSYDRPAVSPLH
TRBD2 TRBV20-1 SARDFWMAGGDEQF
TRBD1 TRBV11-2 ASRFGTGGLYEQY
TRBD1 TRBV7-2 ASSPRTGIAKNIQY